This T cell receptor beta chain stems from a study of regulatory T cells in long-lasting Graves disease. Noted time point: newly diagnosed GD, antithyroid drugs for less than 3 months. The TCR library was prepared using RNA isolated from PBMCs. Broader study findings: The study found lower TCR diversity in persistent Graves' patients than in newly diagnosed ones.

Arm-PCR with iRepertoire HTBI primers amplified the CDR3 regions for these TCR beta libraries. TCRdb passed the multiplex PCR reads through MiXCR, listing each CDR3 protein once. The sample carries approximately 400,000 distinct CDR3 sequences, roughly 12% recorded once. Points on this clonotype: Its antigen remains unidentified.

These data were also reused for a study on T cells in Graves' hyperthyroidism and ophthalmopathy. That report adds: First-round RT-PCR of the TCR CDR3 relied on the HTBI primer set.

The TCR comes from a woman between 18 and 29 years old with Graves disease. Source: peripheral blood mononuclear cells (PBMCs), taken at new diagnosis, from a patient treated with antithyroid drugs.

The chain's CDR3 is CASSFQAYEQYF. The CDR3 DNA reads as TGTGCCAGCAGCTTCCAAGCCTACGAGCAGTACTTC. This sequence joins TRBV7-9 and TRBJ2-7, with D unresolved. Trimming left V 3 bases short and J 2 bases short, with 5 bases between. Germline loops: CDR1 SEHNR, CDR2 FQNEAQ (reference sequence). The CDR3 is made up of 12 amino acids.